A selection of T cell receptor beta chains follows, all from one sample in a study of OX40 agonist ivuxolimab in advanced cancers. Profiling relied on immunoSEQ multiplex PCR, and the TCRdb table lists in-frame clones only, not all of them. The sample yields approximately 38,000 clones, roughly 80% seen once. This specimen consisted of CD4+ or CD8+ T cells sorted from blood, obtained in a trial of the OX40 agonist ivuxolimab. Receptors originate from an adult with an advanced solid tumor such as melanoma, head and neck, liver or kidney cancer. The CDR3 runs from the conserved cysteine through the conserved F or W. The order of the fields is V gene, CDR3 length, J gene, clone size, D gene, CDR3 DNA, CDR3 protein. A D gene is named only where the DNA matches it firmly. Expanded clones are given a class, and other clones once, few, many or no size at all.

>TRBV7-7|18|TRBJ2-6|.|.
TGTGCCAGCAGCTTAATCCATAAGTGCCCAAGTCGGGCCAACGTCCTGACTTTC
CASSLIHKCPSRANVLTF
>TRBV28|17|TRBJ2-1|.|.
TGTGCCAGCAGTTCCCCGTGGGTAGCGGACTCCTACAATGAGCAGTTCTTC
CASSSPWVADSYNEQFF
>TRBV19|13|TRBJ2-7|.|.
TGTGCCAGTACCACCGACAGTTCCTACGAGCAGTACTTC
CASTTDSSYEQYF
>TRBV16|12|TRBJ1-4|.|.
TGTGCCAGCAGCCAATCAATCGGGAAACTGTTTTTT
CASSQSIGKLFF
>TRBV28|14|TRBJ2-7|.|TRBD1
TGTGCCAGCACCTTTGGACAGGGCCGGTACGAGCAGTACTTC
CASTFGQGRYEQYF
>TRBV6-5|13|TRBJ1-4|.|.
TGTGCCAGCAGCTGGAGGGAGGAAGAAAAACTGTTTTTT
CASSWREEEKLFF
>TRBV6-6|14|TRBJ2-1|.|TRBD2
TGTGCCAGCGAGAGAAACGGGAGGGGGAATGAGCAGTTCTTC
CASERNGRGNEQFF
>TRBV11-2|15|TRBJ2-7|.|.
TGTGCCAGCAGCCTACTCAGGGGAACCGCGGGGGAGCAGTACTTC
CASSLLRGTAGEQYF
>TRBV6-5|12|TRBJ1-2|.|.
TGTGCCAGCAGTTCCGGTCCCTATGGCTACACCTTC
CASSSGPYGYTF
>TRBV4-3|15|TRBJ2-1|.|TRBD1
TGCGCCAGCAGCCAAAACAGGGGTGTCTACAATGAGCAGTTCTTC
CASSQNRGVYNEQFF
>TRBV5-1|13|TRBJ1-2|.|.
TGCGCCAGCAGCCTGACAGAGAACTATGGCTACACCTTC
CASSLTENYGYTF
>TRBV9|15|TRBJ2-1|.|TRBD2
TGTGCCAGCAGCGTAATAGCGGGGGGGCATTCGGAGCAGTTCTTC
CASSVIAGGHSEQFF
>TRBV5-8|15|TRBJ2-7|.|TRBD1
TGTGCCAGCAGCTTGGGGACAGGGATGGACTACGAGCAGTACTTC
CASSLGTGMDYEQYF
>TRBV4-2|12|TRBJ2-7|.|.
TGTGCCAGCAGCTTGGAAGGGTACGAGCAGTACTTC
CASSLEGYEQYF
>TRBV2|14|TRBJ1-5|.|.
TGTGCCAGCAGTGAGTTTGCCGGGGGCCAGCCCCAGCATTTT
CASSEFAGGQPQHF
>TRBV6-5|15|TRBJ2-3|once|.
TGTGCCAGCAGTTACGGGCAGACCCGCACAGATACGCAGTATTTT
CASSYGQTRTDTQYF
>TRBV6-4|14|TRBJ2-3|.|.
TGTGCCAGCAGTGACTCAATTAGCACAGATACGCAGTATTTT
CASSDSISTDTQYF
>TRBV30|15|TRBJ2-3|.|TRBD2
TGTGCCTGGAGAGAGGGACTAGCGAGCCTTGATACGCAGTATTTT
CAWREGLASLDTQYF
>TRBV28|11|TRBJ2-7|.|.
TGTGCCAGCAGTTTAAGCCACGAGCAGTACTTC
CASSLSHEQYF
>TRBV9|14|TRBJ2-1|once|TRBD2
TGTGCCAGCAGCGTAACTAGCGCCCACAATGAGCAGTTCTTC
CASSVTSAHNEQFF
>TRBV4-1|14|TRBJ2-7|few|.
TGCGCCAGCAGCCAACTCTTGGGGCCCTACGAGCAGTACTTC
CASSQLLGPYEQYF
>TRBV4-3|19|TRBJ2-6|.|TRBD2
TGCGCCAGCAGCCCGCGTCCTAGCGGGGGTAACTCTGGGGCCAACGTCCTGACTTTC
CASSPRPSGGNSGANVLTF